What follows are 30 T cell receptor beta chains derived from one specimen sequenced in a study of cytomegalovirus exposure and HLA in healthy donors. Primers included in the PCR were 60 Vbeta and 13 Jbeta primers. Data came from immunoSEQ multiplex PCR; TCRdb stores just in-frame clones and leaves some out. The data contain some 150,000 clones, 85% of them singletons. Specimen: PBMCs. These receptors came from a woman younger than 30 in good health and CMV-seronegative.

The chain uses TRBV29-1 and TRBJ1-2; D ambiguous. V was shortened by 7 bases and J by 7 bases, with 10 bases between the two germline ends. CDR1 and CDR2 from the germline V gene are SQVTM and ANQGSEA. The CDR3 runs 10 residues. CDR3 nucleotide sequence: TGCAGCGATGTGAGTGCTGGCTACACCTTC. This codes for CSDVSAGYTF. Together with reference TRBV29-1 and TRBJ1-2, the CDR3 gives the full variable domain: SAVISQKPSRDICQRGTSLTIQCQVDSQVTMMFWYRQQPGQSLTLIATANQGSEATYESGFVIDKFPISRPNLTFSTLTVSNMSPEDSSIYLCSDVSAGYTFGSGTRLTVV.

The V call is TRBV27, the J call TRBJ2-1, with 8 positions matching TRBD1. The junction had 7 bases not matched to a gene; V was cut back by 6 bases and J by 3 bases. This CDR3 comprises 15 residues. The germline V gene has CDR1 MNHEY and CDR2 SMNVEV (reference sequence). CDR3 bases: TGTGCCAGCAGGAACCGGGACAGGAGCTACAATGAGCAGTTCTTC. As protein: CASRNRDRSYNEQFF.

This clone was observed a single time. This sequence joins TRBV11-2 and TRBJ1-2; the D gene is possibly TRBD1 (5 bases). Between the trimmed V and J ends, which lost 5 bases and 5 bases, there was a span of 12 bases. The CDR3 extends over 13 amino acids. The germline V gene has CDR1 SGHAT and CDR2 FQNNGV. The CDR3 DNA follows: TGTGCCAGCAGCCATCAGGGAAATTATGGCTACACCTTC. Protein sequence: CASSHQGNYGYTF.

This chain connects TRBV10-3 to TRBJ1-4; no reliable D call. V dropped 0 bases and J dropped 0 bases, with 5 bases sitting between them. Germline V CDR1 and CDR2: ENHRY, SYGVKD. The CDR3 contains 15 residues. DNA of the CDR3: TGTGCCATCAGTGAGTCGGCTGCAACTAATGAAAAACTGTTTTTT. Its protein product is CAISESAATNEKLFF.

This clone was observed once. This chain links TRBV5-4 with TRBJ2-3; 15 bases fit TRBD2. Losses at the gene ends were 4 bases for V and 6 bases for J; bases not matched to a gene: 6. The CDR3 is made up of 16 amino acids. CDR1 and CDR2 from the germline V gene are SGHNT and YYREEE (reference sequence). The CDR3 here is CASSVGLAGGEDTQYF. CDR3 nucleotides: TGTGCCAGCAGCGTGGGACTAGCGGGGGGAGAGGATACGCAGTATTTT.

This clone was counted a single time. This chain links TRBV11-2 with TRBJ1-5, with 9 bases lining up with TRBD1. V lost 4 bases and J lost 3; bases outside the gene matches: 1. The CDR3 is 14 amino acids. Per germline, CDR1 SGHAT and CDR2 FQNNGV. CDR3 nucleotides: TGTGCCAGCAGCTGGGACAGGGCCAATCAGCCCCAGCATTTT. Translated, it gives CASSWDRANQPQHF.

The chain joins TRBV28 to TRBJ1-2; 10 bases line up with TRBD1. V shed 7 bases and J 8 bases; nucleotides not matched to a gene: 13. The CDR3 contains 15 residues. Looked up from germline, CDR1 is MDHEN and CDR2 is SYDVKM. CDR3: CASKGPSGQGFGYTF. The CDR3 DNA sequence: TGTGCCAGCAAGGGCCCTTCGGGACAGGGGTTCGGCTACACCTTC.

This chain's CDR3 is CASSTQGVTQYF. CDR3 nucleotide sequence: TGTGCCAGTAGTACACAAGGGGTGACCCAGTACTTC. This chain joins TRBV19 and TRBJ2-5; weak D call: TRBD1 (5 bases). The CDR3 spans 12 residues. Germline assignment: CDR1 LNHDA and CDR2 SQIVND (reference sequence). V lost 4 bases to trimming and J lost 7 bases, with 10 bases between them.

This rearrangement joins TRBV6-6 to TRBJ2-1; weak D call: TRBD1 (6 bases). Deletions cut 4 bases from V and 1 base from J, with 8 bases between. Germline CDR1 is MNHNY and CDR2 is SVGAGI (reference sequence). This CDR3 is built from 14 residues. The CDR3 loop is CASSWDTSYNEQFF. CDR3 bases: TGTGCCAGCAGTTGGGACACTTCCTACAATGAGCAGTTCTTC.

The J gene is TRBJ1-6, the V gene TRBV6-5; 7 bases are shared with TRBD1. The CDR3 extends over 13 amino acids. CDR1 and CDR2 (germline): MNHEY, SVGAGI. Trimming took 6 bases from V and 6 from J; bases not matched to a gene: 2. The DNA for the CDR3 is TGTGCCAGCAGGACAGGGTCTAATTCACCCCTCCACTTT. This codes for CASRTGSNSPLHF.

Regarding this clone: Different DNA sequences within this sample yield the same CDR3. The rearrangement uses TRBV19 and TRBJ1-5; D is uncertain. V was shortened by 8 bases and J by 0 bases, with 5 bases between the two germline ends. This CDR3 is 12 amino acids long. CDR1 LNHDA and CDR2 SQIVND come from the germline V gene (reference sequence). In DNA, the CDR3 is TGTGCCAGTTCCAATAGCAATCAGCCCCAGCATTTT. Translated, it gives CASSNSNQPQHF.

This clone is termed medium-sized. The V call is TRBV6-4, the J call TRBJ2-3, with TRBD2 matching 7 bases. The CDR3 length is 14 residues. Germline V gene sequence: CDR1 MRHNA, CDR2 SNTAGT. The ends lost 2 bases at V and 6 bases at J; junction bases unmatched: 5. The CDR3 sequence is CASSDKWEGDTQYF. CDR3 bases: TGTGCCAGCAGTGACAAATGGGAGGGGGATACGCAGTATTTT.

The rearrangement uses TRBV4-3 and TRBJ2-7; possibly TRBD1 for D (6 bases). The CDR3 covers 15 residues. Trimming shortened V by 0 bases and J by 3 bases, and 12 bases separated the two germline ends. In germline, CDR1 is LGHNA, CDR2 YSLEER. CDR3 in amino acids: CASSQDGRGSYEQYF. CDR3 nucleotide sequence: TGCGCCAGCAGCCAAGACGGCAGGGGCAGCTACGAGCAGTACTTC.

CDR3 in amino acids: CASSSHTQPMNTEAFF. DNA of the CDR3: TGTGCCAGCAGCTCCCACACACAGCCAATGAACACTGAAGCTTTCTTT. The chain employs TRBV28 and TRBJ1-1; D is unclear. V lost 6 bases to trimming and J lost 0 bases, with 17 bases between them. The V gene's germline CDR1 is MDHEN and CDR2 SYDVKM. The CDR3 is 16 amino acids.

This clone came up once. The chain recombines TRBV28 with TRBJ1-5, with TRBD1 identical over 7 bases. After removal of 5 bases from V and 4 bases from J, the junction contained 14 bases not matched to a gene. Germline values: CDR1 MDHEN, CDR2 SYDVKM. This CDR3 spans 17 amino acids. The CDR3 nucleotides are TGTGCCAGCAGTCCTTGGGACAGCCTCACCCTTAATCAGCCCCAGCATTTT. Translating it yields CASSPWDSLTLNQPQHF.

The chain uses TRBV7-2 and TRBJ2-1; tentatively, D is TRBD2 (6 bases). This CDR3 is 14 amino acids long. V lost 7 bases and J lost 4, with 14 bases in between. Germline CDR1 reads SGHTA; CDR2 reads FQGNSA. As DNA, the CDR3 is TGTGCCAGCACCCGGGCGGGAAATTACAATGAGCAGTTCTTC. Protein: CASTRAGNYNEQFF.

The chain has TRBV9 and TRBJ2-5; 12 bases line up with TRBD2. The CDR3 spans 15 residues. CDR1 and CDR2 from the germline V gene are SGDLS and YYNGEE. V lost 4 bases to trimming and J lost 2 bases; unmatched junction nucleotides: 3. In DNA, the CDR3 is TGTGCCAGCAGCCCCGGACTAGCGGGACAAGAGACCCAGTACTTC. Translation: CASSPGLAGQETQYF.

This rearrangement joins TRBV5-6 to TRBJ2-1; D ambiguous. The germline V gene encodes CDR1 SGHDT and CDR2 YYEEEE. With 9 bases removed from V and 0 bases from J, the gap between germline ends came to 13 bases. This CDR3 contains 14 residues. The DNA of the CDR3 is TGTGCCACCCTAGTCCAGAGCTCCTACAATGAGCAGTTCTTC. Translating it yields CATLVQSSYNEQFF.

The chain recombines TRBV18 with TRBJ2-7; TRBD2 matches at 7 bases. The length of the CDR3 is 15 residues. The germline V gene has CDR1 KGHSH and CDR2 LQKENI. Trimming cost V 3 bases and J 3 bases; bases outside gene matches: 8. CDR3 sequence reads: CASSPGAREVYEQYF. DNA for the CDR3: TGTGCCAGCTCACCCGGGGCACGGGAGGTCTACGAGCAGTACTTC.

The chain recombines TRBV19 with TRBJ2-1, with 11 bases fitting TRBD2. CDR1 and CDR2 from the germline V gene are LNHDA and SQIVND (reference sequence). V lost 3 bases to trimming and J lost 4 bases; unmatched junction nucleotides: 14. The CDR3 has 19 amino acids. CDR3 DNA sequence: TGTGCCAGTAGTATTGATATGCTAGCGGGAGGAGCATCTTACAATGAGCAGTTCTTC. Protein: CASSIDMLAGGASYNEQFF.

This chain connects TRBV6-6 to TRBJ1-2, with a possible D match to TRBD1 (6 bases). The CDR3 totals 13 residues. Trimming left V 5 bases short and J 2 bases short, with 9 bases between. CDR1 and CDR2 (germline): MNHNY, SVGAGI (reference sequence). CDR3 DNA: TGTGCCAGCAGTCTTACAGGGAACTATGGCTACACCTTC. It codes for CASSLTGNYGYTF.

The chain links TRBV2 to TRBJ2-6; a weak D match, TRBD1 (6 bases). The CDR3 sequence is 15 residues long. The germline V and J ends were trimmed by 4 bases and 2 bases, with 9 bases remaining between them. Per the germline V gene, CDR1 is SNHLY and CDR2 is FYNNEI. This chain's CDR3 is CASSGSGAGANVLTF. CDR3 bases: TGTGCCAGCAGTGGCTCAGGGGCTGGGGCCAACGTCCTGACTTTC.

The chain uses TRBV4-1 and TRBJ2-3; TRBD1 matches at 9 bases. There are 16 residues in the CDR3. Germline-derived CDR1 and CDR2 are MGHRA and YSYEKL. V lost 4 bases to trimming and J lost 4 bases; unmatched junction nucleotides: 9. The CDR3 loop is CASSRDGQGLSDTQYF. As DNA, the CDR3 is TGCGCCAGCAGCCGGGACGGACAGGGGTTGTCAGATACGCAGTATTTT.

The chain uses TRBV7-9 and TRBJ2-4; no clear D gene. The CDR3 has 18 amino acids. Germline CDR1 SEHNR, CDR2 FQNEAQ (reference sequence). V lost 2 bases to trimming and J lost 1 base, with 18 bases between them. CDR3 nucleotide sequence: TGTGCCAGCAGCTTATCCCCCGGCGGCCAACCCGCCAAAAACATTCAGTACTTC. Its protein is CASSLSPGGQPAKNIQYF.

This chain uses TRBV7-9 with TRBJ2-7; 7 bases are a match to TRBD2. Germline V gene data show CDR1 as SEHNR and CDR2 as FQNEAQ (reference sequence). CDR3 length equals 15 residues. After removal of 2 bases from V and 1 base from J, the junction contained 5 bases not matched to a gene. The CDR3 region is CASSLWDYRSYEQYF. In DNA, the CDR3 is TGTGCCAGCAGCTTATGGGACTATCGTTCCTACGAGCAGTACTTC. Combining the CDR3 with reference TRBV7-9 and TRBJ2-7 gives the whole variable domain DTGVSQNPRHKITKRGQNVTFRCDPISEHNRLYWYRQTLGQGPEFLTYFQNEAQLEKSRLLSDRFSAERPKGSFSTLEIQRTEQGDSAMYLCASSLWDYRSYEQYFGPGTRLTVT.

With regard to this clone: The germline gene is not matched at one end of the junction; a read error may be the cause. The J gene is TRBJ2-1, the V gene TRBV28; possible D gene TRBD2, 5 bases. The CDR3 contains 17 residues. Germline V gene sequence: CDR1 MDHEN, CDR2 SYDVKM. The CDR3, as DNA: TGTGCCAGCAGCCGTCGTTCATGGAGCAAGCGGCCCGCCGAATGGGTCTTC. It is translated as CASSRRSWSKRPAEWVF.

The CDR3 is CASSLTTGPPYTYEQYF. The CDR3 nucleotides are TGCGCCAGCAGCTTGACCACAGGGCCACCTTATACCTACGAGCAGTACTTC. The chain combines TRBV5-1 with TRBJ2-7; a possible D gene is TRBD1 (6 bases). Germline V CDR1 and CDR2: SGHRS, YFSETQ. The CDR3 consists of 17 residues. Deletions cut 1 base from V and 2 bases from J, with 19 bases between.

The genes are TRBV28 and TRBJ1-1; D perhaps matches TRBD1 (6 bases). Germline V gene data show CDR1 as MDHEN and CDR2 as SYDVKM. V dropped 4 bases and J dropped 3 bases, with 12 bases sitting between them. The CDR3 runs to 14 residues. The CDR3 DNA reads TGTGCCAGCAGTTGGGGGCTCCGGGACACTGAAGCTTTCTTT. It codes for CASSWGLRDTEAFF.

The CDR3 nucleotides read TGTGCCAGTATCTTCTCCCCTCAGGGGAGCTCTGGAAACACCATATATTTT. As protein: CASIFSPQGSSGNTIYF. The rearrangement joins TRBV19 to TRBJ1-3; the D gene is possibly TRBD1 (6 bases). V was shortened by 7 bases and J by 0 bases, with 19 bases between the two germline ends. The CDR3 contains 17 residues. Germline V gives CDR1 LNHDA, CDR2 SQIVND (reference sequence).

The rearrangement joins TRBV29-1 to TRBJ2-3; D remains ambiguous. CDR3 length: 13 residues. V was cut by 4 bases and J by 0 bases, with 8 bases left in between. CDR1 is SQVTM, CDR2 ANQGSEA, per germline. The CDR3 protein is CSVVVRSTDTQYF. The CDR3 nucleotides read TGCAGCGTTGTCGTCAGAAGCACAGATACGCAGTATTTT.